The source of this TCR beta chain is a study of T cells and Merkel cell carcinoma outcomes (dated by TCRdb to about 2020). Regarding the study in general: The study examined the tumor T-cell repertoire together with T-cell density as predictors of clinical outcome in patients with Merkel cell carcinoma.

The method was the immunoSEQ multiplex PCR assay. TCRdb obtained this table from immuneACCESS and retained in-frame rearrangements with V and J assigned. These tables miss some clones; where compared with another copy, unresolved V genes account for less than half of the shortfall, and the remainder is unexplained. Recorded for this sample are over 15,000 clones; about four fifths of them occurred a single time. The top ten constitute 7% to 9% of the sample. CDR1 and CDR2 are read off the germline V gene as MDHEN and SYDVKM. From the cysteine through the phenylalanine, the CDR3 covers 13 amino acids. Only CDR3 DNA remains: 39 bases, in frame from the first base. V sheds 3 bases and J sheds 5 bases, leaving 10 bases between their ends. Study-wide findings and limitations: The combination of T-cell repertoire features and T-cell density was reported to predict clinical outcomes in patients with Merkel cell carcinoma.

Samples were obtained from patients with Merkel cell carcinoma. This clone turned up a few times. Its cognate antigen has yet to be identified. No clone much larger than this one lies a single base away; base qualities are absent. This receptor was obtained from a human donor with Merkel cell carcinoma. The sequencing sample was made of tumor tissue from Merkel cell carcinoma. The sequence joins TRBV28 to TRBJ1-1; the D region possibly corresponds to TRBD1 (5 bases align). The DNA sequence follows: TGTGCCAGCAGTTTGGCCGGGGGAACTGAAGCTTTCTTT. Its coded protein is CASSLAGGTEAFF.